This T cell receptor beta chain was recovered during a study of OX40 agonist ivuxolimab in advanced cancers. Germline CDR1 reads SGHTS; CDR2 reads YDEGEE. The ends lost 4 bases at V and 2 bases at J; junction bases unmatched: 2. This CDR3 is 14 amino acids long. Only one count was recorded for this clone. The method was immunoSEQ multiplex PCR; TCRdb's version includes in-frame clones alone and lacks a portion of them. Here the sample spans roughly 120,000 clones, 80% to 95% being singletons. The chain joins TRBV5-8 to TRBJ1-2; the match to TRBD1 covers 10 bases. This clonotype originated in an adult with an advanced solid tumor such as melanoma, head and neck, liver or kidney cancer. Sequencing used CD4+ or CD8+ T cells sorted from blood, obtained in a trial of the OX40 agonist ivuxolimab. In DNA, the CDR3 is TGTGCCAGCAGCCGGGGACAGGGGAACTATGGCTACACCTTC. Residues: CASSRGQGNYGYTF. Filled out from reference TRBV5-8 and TRBJ1-2, the complete variable domain reads EAGVTQSPTHLIKTRGQQATLRCSPISGHTSVYWYQQALGLGLQFLLWYDEGEERNRGNFPPRFSGRQFPNYSSELNVNALELEDSALYLCASSRGQGNYGYTFGSGTRLTVV.